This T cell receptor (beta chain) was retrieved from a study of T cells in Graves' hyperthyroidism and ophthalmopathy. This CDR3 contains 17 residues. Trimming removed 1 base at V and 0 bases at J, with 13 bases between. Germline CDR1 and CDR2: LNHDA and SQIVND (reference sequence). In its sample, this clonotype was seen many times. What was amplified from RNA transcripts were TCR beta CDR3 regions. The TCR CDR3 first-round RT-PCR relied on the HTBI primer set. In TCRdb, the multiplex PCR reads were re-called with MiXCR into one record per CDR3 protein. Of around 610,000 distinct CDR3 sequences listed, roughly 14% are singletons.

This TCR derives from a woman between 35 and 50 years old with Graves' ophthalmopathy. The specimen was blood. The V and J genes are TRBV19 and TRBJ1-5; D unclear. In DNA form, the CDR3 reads TGTGCCAGTAGTATAGTGGGCAGCTCTTATAGCAATCAGCCCCAGCATTTT. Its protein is CASSIVGSSYSNQPQHF.